The clone carrying this TCR beta chain was seen a few times. Since all of the isolated RNA was reverse transcribed, expressed TCRB transcripts were what got sequenced. Some clones are missing from TCRdb's copy, which holds only in-frame ones; the method was immunoSEQ multiplex PCR. The data contain 360,000 or so clones, about 20% of them singletons. These data originate in a study of beta chain features in type 1 diabetes. This receptor was taken from a woman aged 18-29 years in good health. Source material: naive CD4+ T cells from blood.

CDR3 in DNA: TGTGCCAGCAGCGTAGATAGCGGGCAAAGCTACGAGCAGTACTTC. It codes for CASSVDSGQSYEQYF. This sequence joins TRBV9 and TRBJ2-7, with TRBD2 matching over 7 bases. V dropped 0 bases and J dropped 3; count of bases not matched to a gene: 6. Germline V gene data show CDR1 as SGDLS and CDR2 as YYNGEE. The length of the CDR3 is 15 residues. Using reference TRBV9 and TRBJ2-7 for the parts outside the CDR3, the full variable domain is DSGVTQTPKHLITATGQRVTLRCSPRSGDLSVYWYQQSLDQGLQFLIQYYNGEERAKGNILERFSAQQFPDLHSELNLSSLELGDSALYFCASSVDSGQSYEQYFGPGTRLTVT.